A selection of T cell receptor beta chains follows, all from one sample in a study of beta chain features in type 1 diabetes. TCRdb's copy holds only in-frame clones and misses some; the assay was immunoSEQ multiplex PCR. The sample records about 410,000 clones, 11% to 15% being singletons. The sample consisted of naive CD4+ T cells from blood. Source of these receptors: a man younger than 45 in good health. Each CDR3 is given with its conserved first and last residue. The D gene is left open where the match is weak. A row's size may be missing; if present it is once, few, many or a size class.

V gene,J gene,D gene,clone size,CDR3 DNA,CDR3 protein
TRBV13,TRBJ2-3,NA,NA,TGTGCCAGCAGCTTAGGGCGAGTCCACACAGATACGCAGTATTTT,CASSLGRVHTDTQYF
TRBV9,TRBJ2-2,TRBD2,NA,TGTGCCAGCAGCGCCGGGACTAGCGGGAGTAACACCGGGGAGCTGTTTTTT,CASSAGTSGSNTGELFF
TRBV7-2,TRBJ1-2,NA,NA,TGTGCCAGCAGCTTAACGGCAAACTCAGCTAACTATGGCTACACCTTC,CASSLTANSANYGYTF
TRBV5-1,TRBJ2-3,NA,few,TGCGCCAGCAGCTCAAGCCACTTCACAGATACGCAGTATTTT,CASSSSHFTDTQYF
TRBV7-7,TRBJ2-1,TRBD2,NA,TGTGCTAGCAGCTCAGGACTAGCGGGAGTGGGGGAGCAGTTCTTC,CASSSGLAGVGEQFF
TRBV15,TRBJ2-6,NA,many,TGTGCCACCAGCACGGGGTCCGGGGCCAACGTCCTGACTTTC,CATSTGSGANVLTF
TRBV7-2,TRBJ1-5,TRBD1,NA,TGTGCCAGCAGCCCTACAGGGGTTAGCAATCAGCCCCAGCATTTT,CASSPTGVSNQPQHF
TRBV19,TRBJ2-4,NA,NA,TGTGCCAGTAGTATTACACAGGGCAACATTCAGTACTTC,CASSITQGNIQYF
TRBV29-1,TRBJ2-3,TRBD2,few,TGCAGCGTGCGTCGGGGGGCGGGAGGTTCCCCAGATACGCAGTATTTT,CSVRRGAGGSPDTQYF
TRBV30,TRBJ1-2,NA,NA,TGTGCCTGGAGTTTAGGGGGTTCGGGTGGCTACACCTTC,CAWSLGGSGGYTF
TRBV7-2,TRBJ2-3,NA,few,TGTGCCAGCAGCTTATACGGATCTACGCAGTATTTT,CASSLYGSTQYF
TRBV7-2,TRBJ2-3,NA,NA,TGTGCCAGCAGCTTAGAGTTCTTGGATACGCAGTATTTT,CASSLEFLDTQYF
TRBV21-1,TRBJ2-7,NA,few,TGTGCCAGCAGCAAAGTCGCCTACGAGCAGTACTTC,CASSKVAYEQYF
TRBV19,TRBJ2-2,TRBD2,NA,TGTGCCAGTAGTATAGTTGGCGGGGGGAACACCGGGGAGCTGTTTTTT,CASSIVGGGNTGELFF
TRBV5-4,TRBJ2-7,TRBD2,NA,TGTGCCAGCAGCTTTCGGGGGGCCTACGAGCAGTACTTC,CASSFRGAYEQYF
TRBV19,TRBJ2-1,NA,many,TGTGCCAGTAGTATTTTGGGTTACAATGAGCAGTTCTTC,CASSILGYNEQFF
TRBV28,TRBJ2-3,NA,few,TGTGCCAGCAGTTTGATCGCAGATACGCAGTATTTT,CASSLIADTQYF
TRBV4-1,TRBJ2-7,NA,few,TGCGCCAGCAGCCTTACAGGACAGCCAGGATCCTACGAGCAGTACTTC,CASSLTGQPGSYEQYF
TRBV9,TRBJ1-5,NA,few,TGTGCCAGCAGCGTAGGTAGCAGGGTTGGACAGCCCCAGCATTTT,CASSVGSRVGQPQHF
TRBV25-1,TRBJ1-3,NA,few,TGTGCCAGCAGTGCGACAGTGGGAAACACCATATATTTT,CASSATVGNTIYF
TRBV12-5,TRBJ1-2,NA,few,TGTGCTAGTGGTTTGCTTCAGGGGCGCGGCTACACCTTC,CASGLLQGRGYTF
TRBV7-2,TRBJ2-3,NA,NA,TGTGCCAGCAGCCAAGGACAGATCACAGATACGCAGTATTTT,CASSQGQITDTQYF
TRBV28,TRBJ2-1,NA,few,TGTGCCAGCAGTCCCGGGACCTTAGACAATGAGCAGTTCTTC,CASSPGTLDNEQFF
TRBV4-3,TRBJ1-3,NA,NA,TGCGCCAGCAGGGGCGAGTACACCATATATTTT,CASRGEYTIYF
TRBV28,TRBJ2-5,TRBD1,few,TGTGCCAGCAGTTCCTACCGGGACAGGGTGGAGACCCAGTACTTC,CASSSYRDRVETQYF
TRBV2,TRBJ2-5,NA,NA,TGTGCCAGCACCCCGCGGGGATGGCAAGAGACCCAGTACTTC,CASTPRGWQETQYF
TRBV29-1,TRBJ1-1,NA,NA,TGCAGCGTTAGGATGATTCTAAAGGATGAAGCTTTCTTT,CSVRMILKDEAFF
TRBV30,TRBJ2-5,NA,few,TGTGCCTGGAGGCAGGAAGAGACCCAGTACTTC,CAWRQEETQYF
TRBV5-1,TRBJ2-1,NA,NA,TGCGCCAGCAGCTTGGGACAGGCGCAAAATGAGCAGTTCTTC,CASSLGQAQNEQFF
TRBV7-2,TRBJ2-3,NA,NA,TGTGCCAGCAGCCTGAGAGATACGCAGTATTTT,CASSLRDTQYF
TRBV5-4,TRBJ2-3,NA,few,TGTGCCAGCAGCTGGGGCCGGGGCAGCACAGATACGCAGTATTTT,CASSWGRGSTDTQYF
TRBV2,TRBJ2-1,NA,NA,TGTGCCAGCAGTGTCTTATCGGAGCAGTTCTTC,CASSVLSEQFF
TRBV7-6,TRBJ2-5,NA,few,TGTGCCAGCAGCTTTGTCCCAGAAGGGGAGACCCAGTACTTC,CASSFVPEGETQYF
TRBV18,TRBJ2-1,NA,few,TGTGCCAGCTCACCATCACGGGGAAATGAGCAGTTCTTC,CASSPSRGNEQFF
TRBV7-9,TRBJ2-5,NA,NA,TGTGCCAGCAGCTTGTCCCCAACAGGGTTTCAAGAGACCCAGTACTTC,CASSLSPTGFQETQYF
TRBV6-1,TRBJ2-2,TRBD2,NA,TGTGCCAGCAGTGTCTCACTAGCGTCCGGGGAGCTGTTTTTT,CASSVSLASGELFF
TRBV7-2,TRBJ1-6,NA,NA,TGTGCCAGCAGCTTAGTAATCCAGGGCACTGCGGTGTCACCCCTCCACTTT,CASSLVIQGTAVSPLHF
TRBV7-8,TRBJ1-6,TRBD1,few,TGTGCCAGCACCGCCATGAAGGGGGCTTTTTCACCCCTCCACTTT,CASTAMKGAFSPLHF
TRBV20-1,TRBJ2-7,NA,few,TGCAGTGCTGGGACCTACGAGCAGTACTTC,CSAGTYEQYF
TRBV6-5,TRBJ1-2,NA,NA,TGTGCCAGCAGTGAAGCTGGAGGCTACACCTTC,CASSEAGGYTF
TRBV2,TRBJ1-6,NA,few,TGTGCCAGCAGTGGACGTTTGGGATCACCCCTCCACTTT,CASSGRLGSPLHF
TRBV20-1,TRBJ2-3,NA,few,TGCAGTGCACGAGGCGATACGCAGTATTTT,CSARGDTQYF
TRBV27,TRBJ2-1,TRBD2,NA,TGTGCCAGCCTCCGCTCGGCGGGAGGTCTATACAATGAGCAGTTCTTC,CASLRSAGGLYNEQFF
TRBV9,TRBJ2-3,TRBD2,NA,TGTGCCAGCAGCCCCACTAGCGGGGGGCTCACAGATACGCAGTATTTT,CASSPTSGGLTDTQYF
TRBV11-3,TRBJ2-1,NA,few,TGTGCCAGCAGCCCAGATCTAAACAGGGCCAGTCATGAGCAGTTCTTC,CASSPDLNRASHEQFF
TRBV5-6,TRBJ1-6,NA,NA,TGTGCCAGCAGCTTGATCGGGGTTGTGGATTCACCCCTCCACTTT,CASSLIGVVDSPLHF
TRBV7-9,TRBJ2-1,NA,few,TGTGCCAGCAGCCCTACCTACAATGAGCAGTTCTTC,CASSPTYNEQFF
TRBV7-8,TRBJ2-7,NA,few,TGTGCCAGCAGCTTCATGTCCTACGAGCAGTACTTC,CASSFMSYEQYF
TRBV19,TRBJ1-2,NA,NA,TGTGCCAGTAGTATGGGCCCTACGGGGGGCTACACCTTC,CASSMGPTGGYTF
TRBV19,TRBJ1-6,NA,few,TGTGCCAGTAGTCAGACGGACAGCAATTCACCCCTCCACTTT,CASSQTDSNSPLHF
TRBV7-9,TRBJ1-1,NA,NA,TGTGCCAGCAGCTTTACCAGTATCTTTACTGAAGCTTTCTTT,CASSFTSIFTEAFF
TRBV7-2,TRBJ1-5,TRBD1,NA,TGTGCCAGCAGCTTAGTCGGGACAGGGGTTCAGCCCCAGCATTTT,CASSLVGTGVQPQHF
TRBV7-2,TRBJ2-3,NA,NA,TGTGCCAGCAGAACCTCCAGGAGCTCAGATACGCAGTATTTT,CASRTSRSSDTQYF
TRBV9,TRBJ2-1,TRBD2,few,TGTGCCAGCAGCGTAGACCCTAGCGGGAGTTCCTACAATGAGCAGTTCTTC,CASSVDPSGSSYNEQFF
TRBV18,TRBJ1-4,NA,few,TGTGCCAGCTCATCATCGGACGAAAAACTGTTTTTT,CASSSSDEKLFF
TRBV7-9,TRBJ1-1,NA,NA,TGTGCCAGCAGCCCCTCCGCGATGCATACTGAAGCTTTCTTT,CASSPSAMHTEAFF
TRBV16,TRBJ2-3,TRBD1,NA,TGTGCCAGCAGCTCACGACAGGGGGCAGATACGCAGTATTTT,CASSSRQGADTQYF